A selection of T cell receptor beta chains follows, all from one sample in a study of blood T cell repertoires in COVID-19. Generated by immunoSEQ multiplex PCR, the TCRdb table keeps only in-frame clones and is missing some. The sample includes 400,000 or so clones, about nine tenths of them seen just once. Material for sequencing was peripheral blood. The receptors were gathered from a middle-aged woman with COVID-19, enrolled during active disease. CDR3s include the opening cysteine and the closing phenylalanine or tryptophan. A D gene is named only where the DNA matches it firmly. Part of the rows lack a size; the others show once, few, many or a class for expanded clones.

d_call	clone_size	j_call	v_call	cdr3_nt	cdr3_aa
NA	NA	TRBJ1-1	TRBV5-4	TGTGCCAGCAGCGCCGAGGCCTTGAACACTGAAGCTTTCTTT	CASSAEALNTEAFF
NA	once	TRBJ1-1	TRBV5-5	TGTGCCAGCAGCCCACAGGGAATGATTGAAGCTTTCTTT	CASSPQGMIEAFF
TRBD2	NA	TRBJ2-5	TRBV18	TGTGCCAGCTCACCTGGGACTAGCGGGAGTGGAGAGACCCAGTACTTC	CASSPGTSGSGETQYF
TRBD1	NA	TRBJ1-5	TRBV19	TGTGCCAGCCGGACAGGGAGCTTGAGCAATCAGCCCCAGCATTTT	CASRTGSLSNQPQHF
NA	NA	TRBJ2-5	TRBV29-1	TGCAGCGTACAGGGCGCGGTAGAAGAGACCCAGTACTTC	CSVQGAVEETQYF
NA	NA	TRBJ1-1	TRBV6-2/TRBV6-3	TGTGCCAGCAGTTCGGGCCCTGAGGGTAAAGCTTTCTTT	CASSSGPEGKAFF
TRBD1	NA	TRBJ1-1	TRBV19	TGTGCCAGTAGTCACGACAGGGAAGGTACTGAAGCTTTCTTT	CASSHDREGTEAFF
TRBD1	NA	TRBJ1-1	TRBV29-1	TGCAGCGGGCGAACCACATACCGGACAGGGATGAAAGAAGCTTTCTTT	CSGRTTYRTGMKEAFF
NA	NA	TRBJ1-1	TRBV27	TGTGCCAGCAGTTCATGGGGCTGGGGCGTCAACACTGAAGCTTTCTTT	CASSSWGWGVNTEAFF
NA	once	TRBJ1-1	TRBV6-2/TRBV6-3	TGTGCCAGCAGTTACTCGGCGGGAACAGCGAAGAACACTGAAGCTTTCTTT	CASSYSAGTAKNTEAFF
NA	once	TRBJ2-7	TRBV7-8	TGTGCCAGCAGCGTTGGCCACGAGCAGTACTTC	CASSVGHEQYF
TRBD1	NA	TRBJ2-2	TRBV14	TGTGCCAGCAGCCCCCACCCCCGGGACAGGGGGTTAGATACCGGGGAGCTGTTTTTT	CASSPHPRDRGLDTGELFF
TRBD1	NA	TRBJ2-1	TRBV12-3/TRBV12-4	TGTGCCAGCAGACATAGAAGGGGGCGTGAGCAGTTCTTC	CASRHRRGREQFF
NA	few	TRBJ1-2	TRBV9	TGTGCCAGCAGCGTAGCAGGGCCAGACTATGGCTACACCTTC	CASSVAGPDYGYTF
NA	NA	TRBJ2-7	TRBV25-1	TGTGCCAGCAAACAGGGTGTCTACGAGCAGTACTTC	CASKQGVYEQYF
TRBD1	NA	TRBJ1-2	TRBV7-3	TGTGCCAGCAGCCCCGGACAGGGCGGCTATGGCTACACCTTC	CASSPGQGGYGYTF
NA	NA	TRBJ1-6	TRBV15	TGTGCCACCAGCAGAGATCTGTTGGCAGGGAAAGGTAATTCACCCCTCCACTTT	CATSRDLLAGKGNSPLHF
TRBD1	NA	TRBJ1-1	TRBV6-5	TGTGCCAGCAGAGTAGACAGGGCCCAGAACACTGAAGCTTTCTTT	CASRVDRAQNTEAFF
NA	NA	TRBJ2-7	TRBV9	TGTGCCAGCAGCCCACTAGGCGGTGAGCAGTACTTC	CASSPLGGEQYF
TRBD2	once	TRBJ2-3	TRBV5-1	TGCGCCAGCAGCCAGGGCGGGAGGGTCCGAGATACGCAGTATTTT	CASSQGGRVRDTQYF
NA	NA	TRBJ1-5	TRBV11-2	TGTGCCAGCAGCTTAGCCGGAGATCAGCCCCAGCATTTT	CASSLAGDQPQHF
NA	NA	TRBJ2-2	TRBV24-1	TGTGCCACCAGTGATCCCAAGAACACCGGGGAGCTGTTTTTT	CATSDPKNTGELFF
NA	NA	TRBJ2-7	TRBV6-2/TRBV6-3	TGTGCCAGCAGTCGTCTCTACTACGAGCAGTACTTC	CASSRLYYEQYF
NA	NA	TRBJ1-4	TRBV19	TGTGCCAGTAGTCCCACTCCCCGGGGGTCTGCAACTAATGAAAAACTGTTTTTT	CASSPTPRGSATNEKLFF
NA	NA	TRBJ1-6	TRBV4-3	TGCGCCAGCAGCCAAGAGATCATGTCCCTTCCCCGTAGCTCCTATAATTCACCCCTCCACTTT	CASSQEIMSLPRSSYNSPLHF
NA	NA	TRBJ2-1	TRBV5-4	TGTGCCAGCAGCCTGGAGGCGACAGTGTCCGGGGAGCAGTTCTTC	CASSLEATVSGEQFF
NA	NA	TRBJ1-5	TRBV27	TGTGCCAGCAGGCACGGAGATCAGCCCCAGCATTTT	CASRHGDQPQHF
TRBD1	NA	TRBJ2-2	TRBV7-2	TGTGCCAGCAGCTTGGACAGGGGTCCCGGGGAGCTGTTTTTT	CASSLDRGPGELFF
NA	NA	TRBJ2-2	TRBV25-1	TGTGCCAGCAGTGATCCCCAGGATCACACCGGGGAGCTGTTTTTT	CASSDPQDHTGELFF
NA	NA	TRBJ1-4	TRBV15	TGTGCCACCAGCAGTAGGCGGTCTTTTAATGAAAAACTGTTTTTT	CATSSRRSFNEKLFF
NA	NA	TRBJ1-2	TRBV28	TGTGCCAGCGGGGGGGGCTATGGCTACACCTTC	CASGGGYGYTF
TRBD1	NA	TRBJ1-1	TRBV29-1	TGCAGCGCCGGGGGGACAGGGGAAGCTTTCTTT	CSAGGTGEAFF
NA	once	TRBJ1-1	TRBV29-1	TGCAGCGTTTTAGCCCGTGAAGCTTTCTTT	CSVLAREAFF
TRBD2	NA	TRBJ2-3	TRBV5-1	TGCGCCAGCAGCCCCCCCTCCGGGACTAGCGCAGATACGCAGTATTTT	CASSPPSGTSADTQYF
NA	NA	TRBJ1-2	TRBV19	TGTGCCAGTAAGCAACAGGCCACTTATGGCTACACCTTC	CASKQQATYGYTF
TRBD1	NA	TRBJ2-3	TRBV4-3	TGCGCCAGCAGCCCCGGGACAGGGGTTAGCACAGATACGCAGTATTTT	CASSPGTGVSTDTQYF
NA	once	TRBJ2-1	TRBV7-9	TGTGCCAGCAGCTTAGCGGGGGGGCCCTACAATGAGCAGTTCTTC	CASSLAGGPYNEQFF
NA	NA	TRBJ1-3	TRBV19	TGTGCCAGTAGTAGGGACACCTCTGGAAACACCATATATTTT	CASSRDTSGNTIYF
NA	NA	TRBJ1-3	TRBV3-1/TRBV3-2	TGTGCCAGCAGCCTCCGGCTTCTTACGTCGGACAGAGGAAACACCATATATTTT	CASSLRLLTSDRGNTIYF
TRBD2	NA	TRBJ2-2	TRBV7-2	TGTGCCAGCAGCTTAGGGGGGGGTACGGCCGGGGAGCTGTTTTTT	CASSLGGGTAGELFF
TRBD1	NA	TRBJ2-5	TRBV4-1	TGCGCCAGCAGCCCGACAGGGACAGGGAACCAAGAGACCCAGTACTTC	CASSPTGTGNQETQYF
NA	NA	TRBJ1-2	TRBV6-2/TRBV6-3	TGTGCCAGCAGCCGTGGGTACAGTAACTATGGCTACACCTTC	CASSRGYSNYGYTF
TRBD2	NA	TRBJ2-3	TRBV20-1	TGCAGTGCTAGTCCGGAGGCTAGCGGGGACAGCACAGATACGCAGTATTTT	CSASPEASGDSTDTQYF
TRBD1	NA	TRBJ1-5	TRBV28	TGTGCCAGCAGGCGCGGGACAGGTAGCAATCAGCCCCAGCATTTT	CASRRGTGSNQPQHF
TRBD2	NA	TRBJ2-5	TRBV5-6	TGTGCCAGCAGCGCCCAAACTAGCGGGGGTGAGACCCAGTACTTC	CASSAQTSGGETQYF
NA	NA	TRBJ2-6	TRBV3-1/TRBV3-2	TGTGCCAGCGACCAAGGGAGCTCTGGGGCCAACGTCCTGACTTTC	CASDQGSSGANVLTF
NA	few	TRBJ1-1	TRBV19	TGTGCCAGTAGTTCACAGGGAAGTGTTGACACTGAAGCTTTCTTT	CASSSQGSVDTEAFF
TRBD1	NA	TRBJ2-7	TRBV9	TGTGCCAGCAGCGTAGGCTGGGACAGGGATTCCTACGAGCAGTACTTC	CASSVGWDRDSYEQYF
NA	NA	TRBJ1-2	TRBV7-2	TGTGCCAGCAGCTTAGGTGGACAGACCGCCTCGGGCTACACCTTC	CASSLGGQTASGYTF
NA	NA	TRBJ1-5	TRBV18	TGTGCCAGCTCACCACCGGGGCAGGGTGGTCAGCCCCAGCATTTT	CASSPPGQGGQPQHF
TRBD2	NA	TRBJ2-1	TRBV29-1	TGCAGCGGAGGACTAGGGGTACATGAGCAGTTCTTC	CSGGLGVHEQFF
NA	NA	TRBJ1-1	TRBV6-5	TGTGCCAGCAGTTCCGACACCACTGAAGCTTTCTTT	CASSSDTTEAFF
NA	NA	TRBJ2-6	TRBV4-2	TGTGCCAGCAGCCCCAAGGGCCGGGACAATTTAAACTCTGGGGCCAACGTCCTGACTTTC	CASSPKGRDNLNSGANVLTF
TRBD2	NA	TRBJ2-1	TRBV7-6	TGTGCCAGCAGCCTGACTCGGGGCAGCGGGAGAAATCTCCAGGGCTCCTACAATGAGCAGTTCTTC	CASSLTRGSGRNLQGSYNEQFF
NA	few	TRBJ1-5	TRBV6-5	TGTGCCAGCAGTTTATCCTCAGGGGCACTCAATCAGCCCCAGCATTTT	CASSLSSGALNQPQHF
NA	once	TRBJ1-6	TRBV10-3	TGTGCCATCAGTGAGTCGGGCATGGGGGGTTCACCCCTCCACTTT	CAISESGMGGSPLHF
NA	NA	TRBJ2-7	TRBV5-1	TGCGCCAGCAGCTTCAGGGTAGGTGGTGGGGAGCAGTACTTC	CASSFRVGGGEQYF
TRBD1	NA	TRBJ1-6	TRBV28	TGTGCCAGTTCGCCGGGACAGGGGGGTTCACCCCTCCACTTT	CASSPGQGGSPLHF
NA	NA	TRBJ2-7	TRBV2	TGTGCCAGCAGTGCCGTTCGCGAGCAGTACTTC	CASSAVREQYF
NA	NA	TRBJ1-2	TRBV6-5	TGTGCCAGCAGTTTTCAGGAGCGGGGGAACTATGGCTACACCTTC	CASSFQERGNYGYTF